Listed below are T cell receptor beta chains from one sample, sequenced in a study of cytomegalovirus exposure and HLA in healthy donors. Repertoires were generated with immunoSEQ multiplex PCR, while TCRdb's copy carries only in-frame clones and drops some. The repertoire holds some 88,000 clones, with 95% to 98% as singletons. The specimen sequenced was PBMCs. The receptors originated from a man aged 18 to 29 in good health and CMV-seronegative. CDR3s include the opening cysteine and the closing phenylalanine or tryptophan.

TRBV14 CASSLGSGNGETQYF
TRBV28 CASRWRVGQANTGELFF
TRBV28 CASSLRGTIYEQYF
TRBV30 CAWSPYRGTLLSSGNTIYF
TRBV6-6 CASSYLGPQYGYTF
TRBV12-5 CASGLAVGLAGGNEQFF
TRBV5-4 CASSRGGDNEKLFF
TRBV13 CASSLFGEGWSPYTF
TRBV5-5 CASSLINTRVHTEAFF
TRBV19 CASTVGMNTEAFF
TRBV7-2 CASSLRQGNQPQHF
TRBV5-6 CASSRGLGTGRGEQYF
TRBV4-1 CASSQGEGSYGYTF
TRBV4-1 CASSRDEYEELFF
TRBV18 CASSPRTSGDTGELFF
TRBV27 CASTPRLGGGNQPQHF
TRBV19 CASRRTGGVPSRGYTF
TRBV27 CASSLSSLGGGPYEQYF
TRBV7-8 CASSDPGRGTDTQYF
TRBV5-1 CASSSGTSGTPWGDTQYF
TRBV18 CASSDTGESIYNEQFF
TRBV18 CASSPANTIYF
TRBV7-9 CASSLVTSGSLTDTQYF
TRBV27 CASSLRGRVPTYEQYF
TRBV29-1 CSVEVGSTGYDEKLFF
TRBV28 CASSERETGNTGELFF
TRBV7-2 CASSPRQGYLFF
TRBV28 CASSLVPLVIGETQYF
TRBV18 CASSPRGQNTEAFF
TRBV15 CAAGGVVTGELFF
TRBV4-1 CASSHPARVTEAFF
TRBV12-5 CASGLASGTGGGGLFF
TRBV6-4 CASSDSTAGAGSGELFF
TRBV20-1 CSASRGGVLTF
TRBV14 CASSPERGLAQYNEQFF
TRBV6-1 CASSEIGTGGYEQYF
TRBV28 CASSRYYEQYF
TRBV27 CASRGAGGNIQYF
TRBV9 CASSSGSGTNNEQFF
TRBV7-6 CASSLYEGAGPNTEAFF
TRBV5-1 CASSLAGGNEKLFF
TRBV9 CASSVLATNTGELFF
TRBV9 CASSASVARGNTGELFF
TRBV28 CASSLIRVRADTQYF
TRBV29-1 CSVEGTSYEQYF
TRBV27 CASSLAGQGARDTQYF
TRBV7-9 CASSLGQDRDYGYTF
TRBV28 CASRNPTTSTYSNQPQHF